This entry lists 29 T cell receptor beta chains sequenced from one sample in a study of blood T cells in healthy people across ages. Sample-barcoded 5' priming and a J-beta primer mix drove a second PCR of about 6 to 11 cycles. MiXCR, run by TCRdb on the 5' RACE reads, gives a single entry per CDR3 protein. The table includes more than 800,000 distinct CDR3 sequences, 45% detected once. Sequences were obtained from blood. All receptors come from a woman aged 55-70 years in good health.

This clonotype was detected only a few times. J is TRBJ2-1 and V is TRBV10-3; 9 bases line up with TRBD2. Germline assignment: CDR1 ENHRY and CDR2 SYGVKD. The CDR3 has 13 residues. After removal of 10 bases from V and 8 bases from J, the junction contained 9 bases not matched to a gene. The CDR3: CATLAGSAYEQFF. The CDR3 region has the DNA TGTGCCACCCTAGCGGGGTCTGCATATGAGCAGTTCTTC.

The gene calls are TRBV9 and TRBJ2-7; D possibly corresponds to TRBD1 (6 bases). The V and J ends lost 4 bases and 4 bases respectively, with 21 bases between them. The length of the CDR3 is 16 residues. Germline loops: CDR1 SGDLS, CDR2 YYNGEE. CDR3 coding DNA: TGTGCCAGCAGCCTAGAAGGCACAGGGCCCTATTACGAGCAGTACTTC. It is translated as CASSLEGTGPYYEQYF.

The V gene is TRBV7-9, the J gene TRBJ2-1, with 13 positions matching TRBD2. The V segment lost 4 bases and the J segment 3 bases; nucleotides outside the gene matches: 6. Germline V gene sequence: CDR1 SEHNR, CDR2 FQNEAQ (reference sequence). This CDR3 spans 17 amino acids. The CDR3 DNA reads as TGTGCCAGCAGCTCTAAACTAGCGGGAGGGATCTACAATGAGCAGTTCTTC. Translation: CASSSKLAGGIYNEQFF.

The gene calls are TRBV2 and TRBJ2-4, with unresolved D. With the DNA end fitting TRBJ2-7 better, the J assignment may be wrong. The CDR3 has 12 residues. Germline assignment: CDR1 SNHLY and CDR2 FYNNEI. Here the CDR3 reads CASRDAWNEQYF. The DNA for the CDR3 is TGTGCCAGCAGGGACGCCTGGAACGAGCAGTACTTC.

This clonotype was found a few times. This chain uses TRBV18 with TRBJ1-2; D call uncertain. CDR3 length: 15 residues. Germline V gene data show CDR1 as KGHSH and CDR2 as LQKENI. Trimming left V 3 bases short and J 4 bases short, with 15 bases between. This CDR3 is CASSPQTDSSYGYTF. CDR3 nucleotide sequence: TGTGCCAGCTCACCTCAAACGGACTCCTCCTATGGCTACACCTTC.

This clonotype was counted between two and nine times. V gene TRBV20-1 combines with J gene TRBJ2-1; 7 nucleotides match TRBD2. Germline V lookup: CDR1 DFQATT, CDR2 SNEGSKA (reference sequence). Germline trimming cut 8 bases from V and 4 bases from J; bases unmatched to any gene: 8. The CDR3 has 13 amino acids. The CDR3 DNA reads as TGCAGTACCTGGGACTACCAATACAATGAGCAGTTCTTC. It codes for CSTWDYQYNEQFF.

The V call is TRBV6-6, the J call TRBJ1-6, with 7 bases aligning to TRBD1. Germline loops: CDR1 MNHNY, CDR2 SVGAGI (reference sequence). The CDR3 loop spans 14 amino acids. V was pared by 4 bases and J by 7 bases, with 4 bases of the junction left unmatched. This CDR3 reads CASSLVTGNSPLHF. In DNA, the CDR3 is TGTGCCAGCAGTTTGGTGACAGGGAATTCACCCCTCCACTTT.

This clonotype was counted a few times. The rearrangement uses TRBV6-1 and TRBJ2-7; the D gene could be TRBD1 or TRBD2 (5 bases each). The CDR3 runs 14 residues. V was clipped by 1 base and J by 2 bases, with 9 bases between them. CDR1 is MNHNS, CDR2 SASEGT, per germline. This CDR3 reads CASSEVQGAYEQYF. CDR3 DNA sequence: TGTGCCAGCAGTGAAGTGCAGGGAGCCTACGAGCAGTACTTC.

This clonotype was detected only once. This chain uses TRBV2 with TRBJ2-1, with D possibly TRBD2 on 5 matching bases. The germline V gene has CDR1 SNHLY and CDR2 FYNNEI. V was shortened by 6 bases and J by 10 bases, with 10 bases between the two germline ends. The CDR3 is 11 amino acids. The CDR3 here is CASRIDYEQFF. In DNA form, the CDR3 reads TGTGCCAGCAGGATTGACTACGAGCAGTTCTTC.

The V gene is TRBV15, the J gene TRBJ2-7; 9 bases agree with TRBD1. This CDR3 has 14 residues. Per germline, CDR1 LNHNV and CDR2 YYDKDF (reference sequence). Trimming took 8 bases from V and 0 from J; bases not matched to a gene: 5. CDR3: CATGGTGSSYEQYF. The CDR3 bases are TGTGCCACCGGGGGGACAGGGTCCTCCTACGAGCAGTACTTC.

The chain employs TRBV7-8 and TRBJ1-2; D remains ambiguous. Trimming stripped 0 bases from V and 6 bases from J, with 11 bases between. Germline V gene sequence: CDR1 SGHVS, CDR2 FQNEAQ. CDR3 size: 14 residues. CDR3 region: CASSLARGVDGYTF. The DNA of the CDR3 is TGTGCCAGCAGCTTAGCGCGGGGAGTAGATGGCTACACCTTC.

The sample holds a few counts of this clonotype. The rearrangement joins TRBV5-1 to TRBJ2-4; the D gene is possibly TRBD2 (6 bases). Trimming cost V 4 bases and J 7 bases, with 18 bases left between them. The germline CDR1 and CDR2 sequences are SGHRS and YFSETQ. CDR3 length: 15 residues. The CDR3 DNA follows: TGCGCCAGCAGCCCCCATGATGGGAGCGGGAACATTCAGTACTTC. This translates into CASSPHDGSGNIQYF.

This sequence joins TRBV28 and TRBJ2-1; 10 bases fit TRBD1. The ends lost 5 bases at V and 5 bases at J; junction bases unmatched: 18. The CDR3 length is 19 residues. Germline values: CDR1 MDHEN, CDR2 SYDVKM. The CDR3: CASSPLELRGTGADNEQFF. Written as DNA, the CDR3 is TGTGCCAGCAGTCCTCTCGAGCTTAGAGGGACAGGGGCAGACAATGAGCAGTTCTTC.

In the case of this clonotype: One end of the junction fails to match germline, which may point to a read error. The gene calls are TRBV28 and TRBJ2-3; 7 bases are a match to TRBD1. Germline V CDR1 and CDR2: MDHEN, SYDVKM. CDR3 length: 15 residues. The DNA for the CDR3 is TGTACCAGCAGTCGTACCGGGACAGACACAGATACGCAGTATTTT. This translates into CTSSRTGTDTDTQYF.

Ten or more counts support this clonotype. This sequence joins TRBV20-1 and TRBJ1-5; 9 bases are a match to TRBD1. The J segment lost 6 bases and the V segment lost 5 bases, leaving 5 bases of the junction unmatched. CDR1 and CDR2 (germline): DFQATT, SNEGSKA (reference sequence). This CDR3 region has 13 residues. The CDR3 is CSAATGGTQPQHF. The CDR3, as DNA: TGCAGTGCTGCGACAGGGGGAACTCAGCCCCAGCATTTT.

The CDR3: CASSPRDRATGELFF. Here the CDR3 DNA reads TGTGCCAGCAGCCCTCGGGACCGGGCGACCGGGGAGCTGTTTTTT. The V and J genes are TRBV7-8 and TRBJ2-2; D tentatively fits TRBD1 or TRBD2 (5 bases each). The ends were cut back, 5 bases at V and 5 bases at J, with 15 bases in the middle. The germline V gene has CDR1 SGHVS and CDR2 FQNEAQ. The CDR3 loop spans 15 amino acids.

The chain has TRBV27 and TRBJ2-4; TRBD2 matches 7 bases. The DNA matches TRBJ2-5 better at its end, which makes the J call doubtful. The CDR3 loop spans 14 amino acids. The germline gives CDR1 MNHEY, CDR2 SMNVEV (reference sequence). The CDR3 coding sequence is TGTGCCAGCAGTTACGGGACTAATGGGGAGACCCAGTACTTC. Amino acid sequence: CASSYGTNGETQYF.

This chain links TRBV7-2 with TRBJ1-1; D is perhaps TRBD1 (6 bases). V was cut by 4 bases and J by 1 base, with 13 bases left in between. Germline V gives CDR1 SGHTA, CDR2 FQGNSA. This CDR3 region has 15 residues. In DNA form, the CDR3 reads TGTGCCAGCAGCTCTAGCACAGGGCAGAACACTGAAGCTTTCTTT. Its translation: CASSSSTGQNTEAFF.

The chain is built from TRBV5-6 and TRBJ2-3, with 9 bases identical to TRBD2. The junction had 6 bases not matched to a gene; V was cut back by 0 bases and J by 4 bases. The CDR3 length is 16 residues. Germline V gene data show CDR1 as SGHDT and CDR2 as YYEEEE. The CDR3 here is CASSLEVSGSPDTQYF. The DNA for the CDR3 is TGTGCCAGCAGCTTGGAGGTTAGCGGGAGCCCAGATACGCAGTATTTT. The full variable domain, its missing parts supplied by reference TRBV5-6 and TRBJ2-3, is DAGVTQSPTHLIKTRGQQVTLRCSPKSGHDTVSWYQQALGQGPQFIFQYYEEEERQRGNFPDRFSGHQFPNYSSELNVNALLLGDSALYLCASSLEVSGSPDTQYFGPGTRLTVL.

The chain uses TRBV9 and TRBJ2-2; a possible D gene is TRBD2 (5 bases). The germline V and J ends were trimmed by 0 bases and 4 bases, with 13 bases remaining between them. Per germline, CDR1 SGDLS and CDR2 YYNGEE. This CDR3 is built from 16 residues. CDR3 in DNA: TGTGCCAGCAGCGTAGTGGTGGGGAGTACCACCGGGGAGCTGTTTTTT. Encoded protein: CASSVVVGSTTGELFF.

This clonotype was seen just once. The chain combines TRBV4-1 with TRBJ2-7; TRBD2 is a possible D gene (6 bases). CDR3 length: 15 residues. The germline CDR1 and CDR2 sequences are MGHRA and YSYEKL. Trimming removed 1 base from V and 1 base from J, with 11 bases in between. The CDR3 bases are TGCGCCAGCAGCCAAGTTCACGGGGGATCCTACGAGCAGTACTTC. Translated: CASSQVHGGSYEQYF.

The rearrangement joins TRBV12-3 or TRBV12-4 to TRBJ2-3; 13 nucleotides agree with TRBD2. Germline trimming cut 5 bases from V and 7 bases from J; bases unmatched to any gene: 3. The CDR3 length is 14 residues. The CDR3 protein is CASSRTSGRYTQYF. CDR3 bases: TGTGCCAGCAGTCGGACTAGCGGGAGATATACGCAGTATTTT.

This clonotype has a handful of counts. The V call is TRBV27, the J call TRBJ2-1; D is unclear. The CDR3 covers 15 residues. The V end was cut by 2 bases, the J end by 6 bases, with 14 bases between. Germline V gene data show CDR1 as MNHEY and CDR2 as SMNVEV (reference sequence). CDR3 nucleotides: TGTGCCAGCAGTTTAAGGCAAACCCCGGTCAATGAGCAGTTCTTC. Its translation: CASSLRQTPVNEQFF.

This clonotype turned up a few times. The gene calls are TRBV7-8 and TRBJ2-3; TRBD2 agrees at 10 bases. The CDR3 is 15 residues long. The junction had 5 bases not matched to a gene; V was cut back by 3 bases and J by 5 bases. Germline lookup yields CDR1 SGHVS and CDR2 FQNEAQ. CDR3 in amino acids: CASSFPSGRGDTQYF. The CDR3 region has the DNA TGTGCCAGCAGCTTCCCTAGCGGGAGAGGAGATACGCAGTATTTT.

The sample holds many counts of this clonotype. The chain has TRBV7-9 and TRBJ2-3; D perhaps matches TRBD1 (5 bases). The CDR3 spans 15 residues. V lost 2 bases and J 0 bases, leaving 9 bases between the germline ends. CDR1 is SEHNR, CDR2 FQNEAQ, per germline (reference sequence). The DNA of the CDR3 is TGTGCCAGCAGCTTACTGGGGCGAAGCACAGATACGCAGTATTTT. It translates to CASSLLGRSTDTQYF.

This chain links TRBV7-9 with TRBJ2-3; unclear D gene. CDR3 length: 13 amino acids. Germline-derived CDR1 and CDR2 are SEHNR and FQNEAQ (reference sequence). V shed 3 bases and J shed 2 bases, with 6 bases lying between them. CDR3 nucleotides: TGTGCCAGCAGCTTGACCATCACAGATACGCAGTATTTT. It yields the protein CASSLTITDTQYF.

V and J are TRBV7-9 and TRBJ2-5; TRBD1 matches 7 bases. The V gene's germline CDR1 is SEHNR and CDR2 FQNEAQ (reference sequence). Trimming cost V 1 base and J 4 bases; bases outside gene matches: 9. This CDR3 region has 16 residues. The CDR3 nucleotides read TGTGCCAGCAGCTTAGATACAGGGGCTATGAGAGAGACCCAGTACTTC. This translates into CASSLDTGAMRETQYF.

The CDR3 bases are TGTGCCAGCAGTCCCCGAGGACTAGCGGGAGACGGCGAGCAGTACTTC. Its translation is CASSPRGLAGDGEQYF. The chain employs TRBV12-3 or TRBV12-4 and TRBJ2-7; 13 bases fit TRBD2. This CDR3 has 16 residues. V trimming: 5 bases; J trimming: 6 bases; junction bases outside the gene matches: 10.

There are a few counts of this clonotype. The CDR3 spells CASRTLAGQETQYF. The CDR3 DNA follows: TGTGCCAGCCGAACCTTAGCGGGCCAAGAGACCCAGTACTTC. The chain joins TRBV27 to TRBJ2-5, with 7 bases identical to TRBD2. The CDR3 length is 14 residues. The junction had 7 bases not matched to a gene; V was cut back by 8 bases and J by 1 base. The germline V gene encodes CDR1 MNHEY and CDR2 SMNVEV (reference sequence).